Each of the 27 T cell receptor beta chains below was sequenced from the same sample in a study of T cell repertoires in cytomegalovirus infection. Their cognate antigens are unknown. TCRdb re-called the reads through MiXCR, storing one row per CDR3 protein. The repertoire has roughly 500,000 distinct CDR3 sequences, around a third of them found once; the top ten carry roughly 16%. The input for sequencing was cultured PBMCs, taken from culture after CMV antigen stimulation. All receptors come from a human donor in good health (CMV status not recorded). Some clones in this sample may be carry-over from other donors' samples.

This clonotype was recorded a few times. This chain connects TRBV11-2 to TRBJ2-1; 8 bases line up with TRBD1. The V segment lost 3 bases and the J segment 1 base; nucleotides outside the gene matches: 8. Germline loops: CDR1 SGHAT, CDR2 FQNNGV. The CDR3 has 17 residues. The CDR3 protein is CASSFVRTGSSYNEQFF. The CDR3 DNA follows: TGTGCCAGCAGCTTCGTCCGGACAGGGTCTTCCTACAATGAGCAGTTCTTC.

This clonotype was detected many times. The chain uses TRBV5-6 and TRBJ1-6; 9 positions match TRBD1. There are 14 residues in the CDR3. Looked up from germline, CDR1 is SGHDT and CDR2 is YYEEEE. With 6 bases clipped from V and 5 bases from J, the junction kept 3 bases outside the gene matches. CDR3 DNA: TGTGCCAGCAACGACAGGGGGAATAATTCACCCCTCCACTTT. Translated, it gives CASNDRGNNSPLHF.

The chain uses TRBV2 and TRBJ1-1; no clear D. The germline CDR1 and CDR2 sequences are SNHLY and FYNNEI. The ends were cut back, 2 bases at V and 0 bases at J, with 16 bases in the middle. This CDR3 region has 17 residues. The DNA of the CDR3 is TGTGCCAGCAGTGAAAATGCCGGGCGGGGTATGAACACTGAAGCTTTCTTT. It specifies CASSENAGRGMNTEAFF.

The CDR3 loop reads CASSGFSEQFF. The DNA of the CDR3 is TGTGCCAGCAGCGGTTTTAGTGAGCAGTTCTTC. This chain uses TRBV9 with TRBJ2-1; D uncertain. With 3 bases removed from V and 9 bases from J, the gap between germline ends came to 7 bases. CDR1 and CDR2 (germline): SGDLS, YYNGEE. The CDR3 contains 11 residues.

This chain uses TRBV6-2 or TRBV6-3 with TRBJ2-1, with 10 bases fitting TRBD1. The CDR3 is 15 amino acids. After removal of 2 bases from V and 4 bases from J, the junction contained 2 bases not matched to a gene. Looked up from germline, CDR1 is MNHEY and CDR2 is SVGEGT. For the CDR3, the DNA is TGTGCCAGCAGTTACGGGGACAGGGGTTACAATGAGCAGTTCTTC. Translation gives CASSYGDRGYNEQFF.

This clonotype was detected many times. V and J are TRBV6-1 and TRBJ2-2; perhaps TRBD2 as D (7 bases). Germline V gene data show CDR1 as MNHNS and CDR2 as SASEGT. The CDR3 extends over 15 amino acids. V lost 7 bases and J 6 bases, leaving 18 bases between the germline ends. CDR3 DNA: TGTGCCAGCACCCGACAGGCGGGGGCTGCCGGGGAGCTGTTTTTT. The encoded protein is CASTRQAGAAGELFF.

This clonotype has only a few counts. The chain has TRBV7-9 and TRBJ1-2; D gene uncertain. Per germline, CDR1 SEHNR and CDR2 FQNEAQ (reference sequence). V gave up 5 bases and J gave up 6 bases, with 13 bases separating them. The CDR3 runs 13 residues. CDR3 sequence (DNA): TGTGCCAGCAGCCCGAATGCCGGGGATGGCTACACCTTC. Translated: CASSPNAGDGYTF.

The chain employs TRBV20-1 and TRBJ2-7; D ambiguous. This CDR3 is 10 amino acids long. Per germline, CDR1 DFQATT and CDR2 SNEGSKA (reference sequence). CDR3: CSARAYEQYV. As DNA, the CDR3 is TGCAGTGCAAGAGCTTACGAGCAGTACGTC.

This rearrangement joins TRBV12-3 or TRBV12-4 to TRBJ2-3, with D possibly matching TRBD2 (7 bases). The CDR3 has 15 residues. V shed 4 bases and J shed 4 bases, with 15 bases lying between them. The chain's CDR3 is CASSSGAGVPDTQYF. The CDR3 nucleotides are TGTGCCAGCAGTTCGGGGGCGGGAGTCCCAGATACGCAGTATTTT.

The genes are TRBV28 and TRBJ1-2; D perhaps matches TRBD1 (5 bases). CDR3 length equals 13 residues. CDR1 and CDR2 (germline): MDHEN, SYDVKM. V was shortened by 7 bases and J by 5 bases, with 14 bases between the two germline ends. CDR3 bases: TGTGCCAGCACCCGGGTAGGGGATTATGGCTACACCTTC. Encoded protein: CASTRVGDYGYTF.

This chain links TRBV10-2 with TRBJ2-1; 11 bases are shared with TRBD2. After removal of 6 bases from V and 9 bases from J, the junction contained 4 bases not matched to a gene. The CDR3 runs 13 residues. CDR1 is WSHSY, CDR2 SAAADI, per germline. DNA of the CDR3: TGCGCCAGCAGACTAGCGGGAGAACGTGAGCAGTTCTTC. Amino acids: CASRLAGEREQFF.

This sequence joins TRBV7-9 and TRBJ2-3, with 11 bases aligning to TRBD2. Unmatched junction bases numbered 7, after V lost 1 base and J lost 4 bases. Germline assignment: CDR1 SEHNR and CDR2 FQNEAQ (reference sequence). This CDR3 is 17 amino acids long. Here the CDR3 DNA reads TGTGCCAGCAGCTTAGGCGCGACTAGCGGGACGTCAGATACGCAGTATTTT. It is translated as CASSLGATSGTSDTQYF.

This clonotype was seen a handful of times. This chain's CDR3 is CSAPTGQGSSGANVLTF. CDR3 in DNA: TGCAGTGCGCCAACGGGACAGGGGAGCTCTGGGGCCAACGTCCTGACTTTC. This chain connects TRBV20-1 to TRBJ2-6; 10 positions agree with TRBD1. The CDR3 spans 17 residues. Trimming cost V 6 bases and J 0 bases; bases outside gene matches: 8. Looked up from germline, CDR1 is DFQATT and CDR2 is SNEGSKA (reference sequence).

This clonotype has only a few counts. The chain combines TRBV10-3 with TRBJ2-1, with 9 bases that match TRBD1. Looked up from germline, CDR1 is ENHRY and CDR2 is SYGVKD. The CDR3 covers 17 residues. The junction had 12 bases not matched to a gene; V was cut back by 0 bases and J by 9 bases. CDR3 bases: TGTGCCATCAGTGAGTCGTCCCGGGACAGGGCCAGGGGTGAGCAGTTCTTC. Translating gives CAISESSRDRARGEQFF.

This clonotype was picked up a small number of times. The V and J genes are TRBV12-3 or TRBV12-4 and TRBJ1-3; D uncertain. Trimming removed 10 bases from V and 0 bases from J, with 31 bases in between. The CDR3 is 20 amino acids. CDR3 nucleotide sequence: TGTGCCACGGGGAGTCTCCGACCACCGGTGCGGACCCTCTCTGGAAACACCATATATTTT. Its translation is CATGSLRPPVRTLSGNTIYF.

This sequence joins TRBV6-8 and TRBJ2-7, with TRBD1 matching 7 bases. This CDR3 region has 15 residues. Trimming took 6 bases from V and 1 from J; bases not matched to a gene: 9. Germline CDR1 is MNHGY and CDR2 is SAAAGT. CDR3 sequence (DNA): TGTGCCAGCAGACGAGGACAGGTCGGTTCCTACGAGCAGTACTTC. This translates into CASRRGQVGSYEQYF.

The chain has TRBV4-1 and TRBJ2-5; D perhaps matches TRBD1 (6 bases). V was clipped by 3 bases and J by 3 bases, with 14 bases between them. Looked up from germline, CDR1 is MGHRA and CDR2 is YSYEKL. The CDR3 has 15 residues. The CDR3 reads CASSHPGTRKETQYF. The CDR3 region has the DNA TGCGCCAGCAGCCATCCGGGGACAAGGAAAGAGACCCAGTACTTC.

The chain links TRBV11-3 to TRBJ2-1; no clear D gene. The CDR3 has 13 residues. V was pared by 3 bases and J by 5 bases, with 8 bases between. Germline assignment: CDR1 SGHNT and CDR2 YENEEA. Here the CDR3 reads CASSFDLHNEQFF. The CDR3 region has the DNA TGTGCCAGCAGCTTTGACTTACACAATGAGCAGTTCTTC.

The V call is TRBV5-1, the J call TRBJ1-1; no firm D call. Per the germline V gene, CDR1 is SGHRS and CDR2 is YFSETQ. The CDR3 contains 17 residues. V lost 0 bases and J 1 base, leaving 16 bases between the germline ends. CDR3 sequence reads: CASSLDPRTRANTEAFF. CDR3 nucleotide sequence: TGCGCCAGCAGCTTGGACCCCCGGACGAGAGCGAACACTGAAGCTTTCTTT.

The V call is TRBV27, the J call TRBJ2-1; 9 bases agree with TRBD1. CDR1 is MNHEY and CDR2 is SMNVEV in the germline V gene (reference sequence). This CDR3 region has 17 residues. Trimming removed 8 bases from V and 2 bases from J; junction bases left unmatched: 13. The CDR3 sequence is CASGIPGQGSAYNEQFF. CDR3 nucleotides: TGTGCCAGCGGAATCCCGGGACAGGGATCCGCCTACAATGAGCAGTTCTTC.

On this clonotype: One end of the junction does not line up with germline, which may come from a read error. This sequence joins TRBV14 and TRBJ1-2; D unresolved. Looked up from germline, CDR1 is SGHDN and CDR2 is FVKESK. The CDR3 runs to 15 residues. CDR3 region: CASSQVTPAAEGYTF. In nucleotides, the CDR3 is TGTGCCAGCAGTCAAGTCACGCCCGCCGCGGAAGGCTACACCTTC.

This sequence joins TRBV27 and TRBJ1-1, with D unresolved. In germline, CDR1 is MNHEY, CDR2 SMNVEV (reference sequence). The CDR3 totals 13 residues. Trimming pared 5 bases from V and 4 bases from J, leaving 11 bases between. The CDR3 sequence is CASSVVGGTEAFF. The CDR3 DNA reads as TGTGCCAGCAGTGTGGTGGGAGGCACTGAAGCTTTCTTT.

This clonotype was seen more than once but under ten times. CDR3 protein: CASQRDFSSNQPQHF. In nucleotides, the CDR3 is TGTGCCAGCCAGCGGGATTTCTCTAGCAATCAGCCCCAGCATTTT. V and J are TRBV7-2 and TRBJ1-5; unclear D gene. Germline V CDR1 and CDR2: SGHTA, FQGNSA. The V end lost 8 bases, the J end lost 0 bases, and 14 bases lay between the germline ends. The CDR3 sequence is 15 residues long.

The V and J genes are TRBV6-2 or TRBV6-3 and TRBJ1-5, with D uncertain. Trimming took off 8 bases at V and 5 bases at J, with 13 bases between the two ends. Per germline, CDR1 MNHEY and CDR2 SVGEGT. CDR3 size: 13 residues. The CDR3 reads CASATTFHQPQHF. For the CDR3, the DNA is TGTGCCAGCGCTACGACATTTCATCAGCCCCAGCATTTT.

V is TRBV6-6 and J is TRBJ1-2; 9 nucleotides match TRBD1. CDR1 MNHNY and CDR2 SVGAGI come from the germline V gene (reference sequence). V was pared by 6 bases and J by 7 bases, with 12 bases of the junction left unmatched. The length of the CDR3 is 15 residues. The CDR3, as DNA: TGTGCCAGCAGCCGACCCGGGACAGGGTTTAGTGGCTACACCTTC. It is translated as CASSRPGTGFSGYTF.

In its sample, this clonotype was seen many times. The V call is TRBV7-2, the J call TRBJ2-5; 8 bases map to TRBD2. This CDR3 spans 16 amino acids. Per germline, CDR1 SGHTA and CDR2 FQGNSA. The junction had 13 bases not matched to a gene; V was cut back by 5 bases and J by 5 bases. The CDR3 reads CASSHRAGGGGETQYF. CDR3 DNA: TGTGCCAGCAGCCATCGGGCGGGAGGAGGAGGGGAGACCCAGTACTTC.

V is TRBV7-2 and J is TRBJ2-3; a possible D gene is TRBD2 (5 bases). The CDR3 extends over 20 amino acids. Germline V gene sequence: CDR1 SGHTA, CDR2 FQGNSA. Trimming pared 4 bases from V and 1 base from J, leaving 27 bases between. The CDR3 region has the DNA TGTGCCAGCAGCTCCTTAGGCGGATTCCTCGAGGGCGTCGGCACAGATACGCAGTATTTT. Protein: CASSSLGGFLEGVGTDTQYF. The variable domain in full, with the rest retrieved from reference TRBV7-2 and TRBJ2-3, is GAGVSQSPSNKVTEKGKDVELRCDPISGHTALYWYRQSLGQGLEFLIYFQGNSAPDKSGLPSDRFSAERTGGSVSTLTIQRTQQEDSAVYLCASSSLGGFLEGVGTDTQYFGPGTRLTVL.